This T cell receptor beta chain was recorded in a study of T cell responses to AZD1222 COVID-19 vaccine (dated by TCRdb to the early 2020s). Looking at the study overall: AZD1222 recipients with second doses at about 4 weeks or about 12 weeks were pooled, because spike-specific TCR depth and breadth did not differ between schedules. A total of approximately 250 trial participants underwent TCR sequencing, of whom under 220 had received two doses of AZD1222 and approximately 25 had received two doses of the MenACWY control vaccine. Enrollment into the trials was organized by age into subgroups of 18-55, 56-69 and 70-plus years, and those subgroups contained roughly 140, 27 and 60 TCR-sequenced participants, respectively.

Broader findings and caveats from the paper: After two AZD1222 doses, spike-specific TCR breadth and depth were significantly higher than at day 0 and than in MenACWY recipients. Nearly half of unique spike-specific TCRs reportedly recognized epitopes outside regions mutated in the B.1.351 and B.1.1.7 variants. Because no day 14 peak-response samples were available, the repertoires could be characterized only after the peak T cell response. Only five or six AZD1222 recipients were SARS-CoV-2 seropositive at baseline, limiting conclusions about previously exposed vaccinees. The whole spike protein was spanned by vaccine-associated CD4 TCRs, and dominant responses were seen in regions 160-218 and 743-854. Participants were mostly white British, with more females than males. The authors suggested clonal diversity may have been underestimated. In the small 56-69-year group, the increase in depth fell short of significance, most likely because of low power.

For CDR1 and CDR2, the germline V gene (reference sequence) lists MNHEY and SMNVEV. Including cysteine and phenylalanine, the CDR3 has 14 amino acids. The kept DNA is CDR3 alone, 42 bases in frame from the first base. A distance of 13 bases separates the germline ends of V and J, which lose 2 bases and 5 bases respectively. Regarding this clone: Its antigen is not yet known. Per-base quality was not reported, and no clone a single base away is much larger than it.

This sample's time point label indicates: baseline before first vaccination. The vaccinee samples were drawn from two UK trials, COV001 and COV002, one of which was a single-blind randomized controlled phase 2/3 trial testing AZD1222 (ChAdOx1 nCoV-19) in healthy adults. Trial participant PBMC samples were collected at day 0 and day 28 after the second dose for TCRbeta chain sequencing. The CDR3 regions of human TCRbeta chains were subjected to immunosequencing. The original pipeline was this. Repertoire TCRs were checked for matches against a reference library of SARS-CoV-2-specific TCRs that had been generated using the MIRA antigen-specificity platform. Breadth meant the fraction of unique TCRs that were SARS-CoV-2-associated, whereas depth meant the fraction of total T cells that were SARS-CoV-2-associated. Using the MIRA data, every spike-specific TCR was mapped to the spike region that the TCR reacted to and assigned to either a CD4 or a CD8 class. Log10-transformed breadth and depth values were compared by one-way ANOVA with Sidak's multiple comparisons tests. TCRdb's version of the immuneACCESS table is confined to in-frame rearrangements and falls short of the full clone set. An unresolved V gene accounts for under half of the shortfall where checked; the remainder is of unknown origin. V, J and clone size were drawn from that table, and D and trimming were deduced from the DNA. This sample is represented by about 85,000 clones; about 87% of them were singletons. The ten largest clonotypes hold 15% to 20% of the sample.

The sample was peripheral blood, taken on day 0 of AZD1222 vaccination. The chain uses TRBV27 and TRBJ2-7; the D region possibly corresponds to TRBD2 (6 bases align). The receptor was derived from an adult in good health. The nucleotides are TGTGCCAGCAGTTTAGGCGGGGCTATGGACGAGCAGTACTTC. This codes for CASSLGGAMDEQYF.